A single sample gave rise to the 30 T cell receptor beta chains below, sequenced in a study of shared T cell receptors in the human thymus. TCRdb's copy holds only in-frame clones and misses some; the assay was immunoSEQ multiplex PCR. Among hundreds of thousands of clones listed, 95% were seen once. The material sequenced was thymocytes. The receptors come from a human donor.

The chain couples TRBV28 to TRBJ2-3; TRBD1 is a possible D gene (7 bases). CDR3 length: 17 amino acids. Germline V gene sequence: CDR1 MDHEN, CDR2 SYDVKM. V dropped 6 bases and J dropped 3 bases, with 22 bases sitting between them. CDR3 region: CASSHPGETGRTDTQYF. DNA for the CDR3: TGTGCCAGCAGCCACCCGGGTGAGACAGGGAGGACAGATACGCAGTATTTT.

The V gene is TRBV15, the J gene TRBJ1-2; D ambiguous. In germline, CDR1 is LNHNV, CDR2 YYDKDF (reference sequence). Trimming took 0 bases from V and 5 from J, leaving 13 bases between them. The CDR3 consists of 15 residues. CDR3 bases: TGTGCCACCAGCAGAGATGTGGGCTGGTGGTATGGCTACACCTTC. Protein: CATSRDVGWWYGYTF.

The chain joins TRBV6-5 to TRBJ2-2, with D unclear. The CDR3 loop spans 16 amino acids. V shed 0 bases and J shed 1 base, with 9 bases lying between them. Germline loops: CDR1 MNHEY, CDR2 SVGAGI. This CDR3 reads CASSYSLSRNTGELFF. In nucleotides, the CDR3 is TGTGCCAGCAGTTACTCGTTGTCCAGGAACACCGGGGAGCTGTTTTTT.

This CDR3 reads CASSESPGGEGTEAFF. As DNA, the CDR3 is TGTGCCAGCAGTGAATCCCCCGGGGGTGAGGGCACTGAAGCTTTCTTT. The rearrangement joins TRBV2 to TRBJ1-1; possible D gene TRBD1, 5 bases. This CDR3 has 16 amino acids. In germline, CDR1 is SNHLY, CDR2 FYNNEI. Trimming stripped 2 bases from V and 4 bases from J, with 17 bases between.

The J gene is TRBJ2-1, the V gene TRBV19; D gene ambiguous. Trimming took off 3 bases at V and 3 bases at J, with 12 bases between the two ends. The germline CDR1 and CDR2 sequences are LNHDA and SQIVND (reference sequence). The CDR3 length is 15 residues. The CDR3 bases are TGTGCCAGTAGTATTCGGTCCCCTGGCTACAATGAGCAGTTCTTC. Its protein is CASSIRSPGYNEQFF.

CDR3 region: CASSFRGPQYEQYF. In DNA, the CDR3 is TGTGCCAGCAGTTTCAGGGGCCCTCAGTACGAGCAGTACTTC. The chain joins TRBV28 to TRBJ2-7, with a tentative D call TRBD1 (6 bases). The CDR3 is 14 residues long. CDR1 and CDR2 (germline): MDHEN, SYDVKM. Trimming took 3 bases from V and 4 from J, leaving 13 bases between them.

This clone was detected once. The J gene is TRBJ1-4, the V gene TRBV28, with a possible D match to TRBD1 (5 bases). CDR3 length equals 14 residues. The germline V and J ends were trimmed by 6 bases and 0 bases, with 8 bases remaining between them. The V gene's germline CDR1 is MDHEN and CDR2 SYDVKM. The CDR3 sequence is CASRTGATNEKLFF. The DNA of the CDR3 is TGTGCCAGCAGAACGGGGGCAACTAATGAAAAACTGTTTTTT.

This clone has only one observation. CDR3 in DNA: TGTGCCAGCAGCTTAGCCGACAGGGAGAGGGACCTAAGGGTAGCTTTCTTT. It specifies CASSLADRERDLRVAFF. The V gene is TRBV11-2, the J gene TRBJ1-1; 7 positions agree with TRBD1. The CDR3 contains 17 residues. J lost 10 bases, V lost 1 base, and 18 bases had no gene match. Germline values: CDR1 SGHAT, CDR2 FQNNGV.

In DNA, the CDR3 is TGTGCCAGCACCCCAGAAGAGACAGGGTTTTATGGCTACACCTTC. Protein sequence: CASTPEETGFYGYTF. This sequence joins TRBV6-5 and TRBJ1-2; 7 bases align to TRBD1. This CDR3 spans 15 amino acids. The V segment lost 7 bases and the J segment 5 bases; nucleotides outside the gene matches: 13. Per germline, CDR1 MNHEY and CDR2 SVGAGI.

This chain uses TRBV7-6 with TRBJ1-1; 8 nucleotides match TRBD1. The CDR3 sequence is 16 residues long. Germline values: CDR1 SGHVS, CDR2 FNYEAQ. With 5 bases clipped from V and 0 bases from J, the junction kept 8 bases outside the gene matches. This chain's CDR3 is CASSADRGPMNTEAFF. In DNA form, the CDR3 reads TGTGCCAGCAGCGCTGACAGGGGCCCCATGAACACTGAAGCTTTCTTT.

The rearrangement links TRBV4-2 to TRBJ2-5; 12 bases are a match to TRBD2. The CDR3 runs 19 residues. V gave up 0 bases and J gave up 0 bases; unmatched junction bases: 8. Germline values: CDR1 LGHNA, CDR2 YNFKEQ. The CDR3 region has the DNA TGTGCCAGCAGCCAAGATTTTCTAGCGGGAGGGGGGTACCAAGAGACCCAGTACTTC. Amino acids: CASSQDFLAGGGYQETQYF.

This rearrangement joins TRBV5-1 to TRBJ2-7; D possibly corresponds to TRBD2 (5 bases). The CDR3 is made up of 13 amino acids. V was shortened by 4 bases and J by 5 bases, with 13 bases between the two germline ends. The germline gives CDR1 SGHRS, CDR2 YFSETQ. This chain's CDR3 is CASSPVLGDEQYF. CDR3 DNA: TGCGCCAGCAGCCCCGTGCTCGGGGACGAGCAGTACTTC.

This chain connects TRBV5-6 to TRBJ1-2; D is undetermined. CDR3 size: 15 residues. Trimming removed 2 bases from V and 7 bases from J, with 18 bases in between. From germline, CDR1 is SGHDT and CDR2 YYEEEE. The chain's CDR3 is CASSFSRTPKGGYTF. Written as DNA, the CDR3 is TGTGCCAGCAGCTTTTCCCGGACGCCGAAGGGTGGCTACACCTTC.

This clone was seen just once. This chain joins TRBV2 and TRBJ2-6, with 13 bases lining up with TRBD2. Germline assignment: CDR1 SNHLY and CDR2 FYNNEI. The CDR3 runs 20 residues. Trimming at V came to 2 bases and at J to 2 bases, leaving 9 bases not matched to a gene. The CDR3, as DNA: TGTGCCAGCAGTGAAAAATTTTGGACTAGCGGGAGAACTGGGGCCAACGTCCTGACTTTC. Its protein is CASSEKFWTSGRTGANVLTF.

The chain's CDR3 is CASRTGGQDTQYF. Here the CDR3 DNA reads TGTGCCAGCAGGACAGGGGGTCAAGATACGCAGTATTTT. The V gene is TRBV6-5, the J gene TRBJ2-3; TRBD1 aligns across 9 bases. The ends lost 6 bases at V and 5 bases at J; junction bases unmatched: 3. There are 13 residues in the CDR3. The germline V gene encodes CDR1 MNHEY and CDR2 SVGAGI.

The chain uses TRBV28 and TRBJ1-1, with D uncertain. The ends were cut back, 3 bases at V and 1 base at J, with 9 bases in the middle. The CDR3 has 14 amino acids. Germline V gene sequence: CDR1 MDHEN, CDR2 SYDVKM. CDR3 sequence: CASSLAGRNTEAFF. The CDR3 DNA is TGTGCCAGCAGTTTGGCAGGAAGGAACACTGAAGCTTTCTTT.

The V and J genes are TRBV15 and TRBJ1-1; D might be TRBD1 (5 bases). CDR3 length: 19 amino acids. Germline V gene sequence: CDR1 LNHNV, CDR2 YYDKDF (reference sequence). The ends were cut back, 0 bases at V and 0 bases at J, with 20 bases in the middle. The CDR3 DNA sequence: TGTGCCACCAGCAGAGATTCATTTGGTCAGGGAACCATGAACACTGAAGCTTTCTTT. This encodes CATSRDSFGQGTMNTEAFF.

V gene TRBV7-6 combines with J gene TRBJ2-1; 15 bases match TRBD2. CDR1 is SGHVS and CDR2 is FNYEAQ in the germline V gene. V lost 1 base to trimming and J lost 4 bases; unmatched junction nucleotides: 11. The CDR3 covers 20 residues. CDR3 DNA: TGTGCCAGCAGCTTAGATGGACTAGCGGGAGGGCCTAGAGTTTACAATGAGCAGTTCTTC. The encoded protein is CASSLDGLAGGPRVYNEQFF.

The chain joins TRBV25-1 to TRBJ1-1; TRBD1 matches at 7 bases. V was pared by 8 bases and J by 1 base, with 4 bases of the junction left unmatched. CDR3 length equals 13 residues. From germline, CDR1 is MGHDK and CDR2 SYGVNS. In DNA form, the CDR3 reads TGTGCCAGCCAGGGACAGCCGAACACTGAAGCTTTCTTT. This translates into CASQGQPNTEAFF.

This clone was seen only a few times. This chain connects TRBV29-1 to TRBJ2-1, with 7 bases matching TRBD2. From germline, CDR1 is SQVTM and CDR2 ANQGSEA. The CDR3 is 14 residues long. The V segment lost 7 bases and the J segment 6 bases; nucleotides outside the gene matches: 12. As DNA, the CDR3 is TGCAGCGCGTTAAATCTGGGGAGGGTCAATGAGCAGTTCTTC. The encoded protein is CSALNLGRVNEQFF.

In its sample, this clone was seen once. This chain joins TRBV2 and TRBJ1-3, with D unresolved. The V gene lost 6 bases and the J gene lost 0 bases, with 3 bases spanning the gap. Germline CDR1 and CDR2: SNHLY and FYNNEI. The CDR3 covers 12 residues. The CDR3 sequence is CASRDSGNTIYF. The CDR3 nucleotides are TGTGCCAGCAGGGACTCTGGAAACACCATATATTTT.

This chain joins TRBV18 and TRBJ1-2, with TRBD1 as a possible D gene (6 bases). The CDR3 contains 16 residues. Trimming removed 6 bases at V and 3 bases at J, with 20 bases between. Germline values: CDR1 KGHSH, CDR2 LQKENI. The CDR3 is CASSSLNRDGDYGYTF. The CDR3 DNA sequence: TGTGCCAGCTCGTCCCTAAACAGGGATGGTGACTATGGCTACACCTTC.

The chain joins TRBV14 to TRBJ2-5, with D hard to call. Germline-derived CDR1 and CDR2 are SGHDN and FVKESK. The CDR3 length is 12 residues. Trimming pared 6 bases from V and 7 bases from J, leaving 12 bases between. DNA for the CDR3: TGTGCCAGCAGTTACAATAAGGCGACCCAGTACTTC. It is translated as CASSYNKATQYF.

The rearrangement uses TRBV4-2 and TRBJ2-1; D is perhaps TRBD2 (5 bases). In germline, CDR1 is LGHNA, CDR2 YNFKEQ. CDR3 length: 19 residues. The V end was cut by 0 bases, the J end by 1 base, with 19 bases between. The CDR3 protein is CASSQDPRRSGTSYNEQFF. The CDR3 bases are TGTGCCAGCAGCCAAGACCCTCGGAGGAGCGGAACTTCCTACAATGAGCAGTTCTTC.

This clone was counted once. The genes are TRBV6-1 and TRBJ2-2; 9 nucleotides agree with TRBD2. This CDR3 is built from 15 residues. CDR1 and CDR2 from the germline V gene are MNHNS and SASEGT. Trimming took 10 bases from V and 2 from J; bases not matched to a gene: 8. The CDR3 protein is CATTPGTSNTGELFF. CDR3 sequence (DNA): TGTGCCACCACCCCCGGGACTAGCAACACCGGGGAGCTGTTTTTT.

CDR3 residues: CASSVDYLRTVYF. CDR3 sequence (DNA): TGTGCCAGCAGCGTAGATTACTTGAGGACGGTGTACTTC. The chain joins TRBV9 to TRBJ2-5; D remains ambiguous. Trimming removed 0 bases at V and 13 bases at J, with 16 bases between. The V gene's germline CDR1 is SGDLS and CDR2 YYNGEE. The CDR3 runs 13 residues.

Concerning this clone itself: This sample also contains other DNA sequences that code for the same CDR3. The chain employs TRBV20-1 and TRBJ1-1, with D hard to call. CDR1 and CDR2 (germline): DFQATT, SNEGSKA (reference sequence). The CDR3 consists of 11 residues. Trimming removed 5 bases at V and 11 bases at J, with 15 bases between. The CDR3 DNA reads as TGCAGTGCTCCCCCGTCGGGCGAGGCTTTCTTT. Its translation: CSAPPSGEAFF.

The gene calls are TRBV19 and TRBJ1-2; 7 bases fit TRBD1. The germline CDR1 and CDR2 sequences are LNHDA and SQIVND (reference sequence). V trimming: 5 bases; J trimming: 4 bases; junction bases outside the gene matches: 7. CDR3 length: 14 amino acids. CDR3 residues: CASSPRTGTYGYTF. CDR3 nucleotides: TGTGCCAGTAGTCCTCGGACAGGAACCTATGGCTACACCTTC. Full variable domain (outside the CDR3, taken from reference TRBV19 and TRBJ1-2): DGGITQSPKYLFRKEGQNVTLSCEQNLNHDAMYWYRQDPGQGLRLIYYSQIVNDFQKGDIAEGYSVSREKKESFPLTVTSAQKNPTAFYLCASSPRTGTYGYTFGSGTRLTVV.

The chain joins TRBV27 to TRBJ2-5, with D possibly TRBD1 on 6 matching bases. The CDR3 is 13 residues long. The V gene's germline CDR1 is MNHEY and CDR2 SMNVEV (reference sequence). V was pared by 6 bases and J by 7 bases, with 15 bases between. CDR3 protein: CASRKGVSGTQYF. DNA for the CDR3: TGTGCCAGCAGAAAGGGGGTTAGTGGGACCCAGTACTTC.

The chain carries TRBV29-1 and TRBJ1-4; D possibly corresponds to TRBD1 (5 bases). Germline lookup yields CDR1 SQVTM and CDR2 ANQGSEA. V dropped 6 bases and J dropped 3 bases, with 11 bases sitting between them. This CDR3 is 13 amino acids long. CDR3 residues: CSVGGVANEKLFF. DNA of the CDR3: TGCAGCGTGGGGGGAGTAGCTAATGAAAAACTGTTTTTT.